Sequencing of this T cell receptor (beta chain) was carried out in a study of T cell responses to AZD1222 COVID-19 vaccine. General study findings and limits: A mostly white British donor set with more females was recruited, and clonal diversity was possibly underestimated.

The V gene's germline CDR1 is SGHDT and CDR2 YYEEEE. V was trimmed by 0 bases and J by 0 bases, leaving 7 bases between them. The CDR3 runs to 15 residues. The repertoire was sequenced with immunoSEQ multiplex PCR; TCRdb's copy has only in-frame clones and lacks some. This sample has 100,000 to 150,000 clones, with 70% to 90% found just once. With regard to this clone: Its target is unknown.

The sequence derives from an adult in good health. The rearrangement uses TRBV5-6 and TRBJ1-5, with D uncertain. The input for sequencing was peripheral blood, taken on day 0 of AZD1222 vaccination. The CDR3 sequence is CASSLGQFSNQPQHF. The CDR3 bases are TGTGCCAGCAGCTTGGGGCAGTTTAGCAATCAGCCCCAGCATTTT.